The present TCR beta chain was sequenced within a study of shared clonotypes between healthy human individuals. General study findings and limits: The generation probabilities recorded for non-shared clonotypes fell below those of clonotypes shared by all four donors. In having few donors, the study represented limited genetic and exposure-history diversity.

TCRdb's table, derived via immunoSEQ multiplex PCR, lists solely in-frame clones and lacks some. The sample yields some 2,000,000 clones, roughly 94% seen once. The CDR3 has 15 amino acids. Per the germline V gene, CDR1 is LGHNA and CDR2 is YSLEER. V was shortened by 0 bases and J by 2 bases, with 10 bases between the two germline ends. To note about this clone: Its target is unknown.

J is TRBJ1-2 and V is TRBV4-3; D might be TRBD1 (5 bases). The TCR comes from a man in his late teens or twenties in good health. The specimen was naive CD4+ T cells sorted from blood. As to subset: CD45RA+ positively selected. The CDR3 loop reads CASSQDLGGNYGYTF. The CDR3 nucleotides are TGCGCCAGCAGCCAAGACCTCGGGGGGAACTATGGCTACACCTTC.